This T cell receptor (beta chain) is drawn from a study of control samples from healthy donors and cancer patients. Trimming removed 3 bases from V and 7 bases from J; junction bases left unmatched: 7. The germline CDR1 and CDR2 sequences are SGDLS and YYNGEE. The CDR3 contains 15 residues. Sequencing used immunoSEQ multiplex PCR; TCRdb keeps in-frame clones, though not all of them. The sample has approximately 40,000 clones; about four fifths are singletons. The sequenced sample consisted of PBMCs. This sequence originates from a woman aged 60-75 years with lung cancer. The chain is built from TRBV9 and TRBJ2-1; 10 bases fit TRBD2. The CDR3 sequence: CASSGERGGGNEQFF. In nucleotides, the CDR3 is TGTGCCAGCAGCGGAGAGCGGGGGGGCGGTAATGAGCAGTTCTTC.